This entry is about one T cell receptor (beta chain). Its antigen is undetermined. This sample is part of a study of shared clonotypes between healthy human individuals. Overall study findings and caveats: Unshared clonotypes carried lower generation probabilities than those common to all four donors. Incompleteness in sorted-subset sequencing, despite large depth, was shown by rarefaction.

CDR1 MGHDK and CDR2 SYGVNS come from the germline V gene. This CDR3 has 14 residues. V dropped 11 bases and J dropped 5; count of bases not matched to a gene: 11. The naive CD8 population came from CD45RO-negative cells selected for CCR7, without terminally differentiated effector memory CD45RA+ cells. The assay was immunoSEQ multiplex PCR, and TCRdb's table has in-frame clones only and misses some. The sample contains about 2 million clones, about 94% of which appear only once. The specimen sequenced was naive CD8+ T cells sorted from blood. The receptor comes from a man aged 18 to 30 in good health. V is TRBV25-1 and J is TRBJ2-5; 10 bases agree with TRBD1. The CDR3 DNA follows: TGTGCCGTGTCGGCCGGGACAGGGGTGGAGACCCAGTACTTC. Amino acid sequence: CAVSAGTGVETQYF.